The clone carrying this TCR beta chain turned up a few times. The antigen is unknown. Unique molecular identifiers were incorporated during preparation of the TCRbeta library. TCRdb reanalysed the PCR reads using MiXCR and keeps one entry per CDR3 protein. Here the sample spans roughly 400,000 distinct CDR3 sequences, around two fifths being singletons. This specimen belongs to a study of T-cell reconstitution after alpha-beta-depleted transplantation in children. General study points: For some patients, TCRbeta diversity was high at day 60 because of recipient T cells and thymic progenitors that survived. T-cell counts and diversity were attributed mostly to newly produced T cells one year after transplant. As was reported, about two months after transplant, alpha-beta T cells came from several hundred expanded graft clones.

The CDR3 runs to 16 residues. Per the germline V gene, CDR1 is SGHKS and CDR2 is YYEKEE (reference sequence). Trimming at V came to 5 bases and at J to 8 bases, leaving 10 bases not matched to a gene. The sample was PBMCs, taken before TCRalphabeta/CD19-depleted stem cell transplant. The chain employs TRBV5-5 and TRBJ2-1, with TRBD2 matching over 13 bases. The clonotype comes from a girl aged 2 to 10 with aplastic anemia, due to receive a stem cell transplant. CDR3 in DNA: TGTGCCAGCAGTCCGACTAGCGGGGGGTTGTGGGATGAGCAGTTCTTC. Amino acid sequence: CASSPTSGGLWDEQFF.